These 21 T cell receptor beta chains originate from one sample sequenced in a study of T cell changes during pregnancy in multiple sclerosis. Clones were read by immunoSEQ multiplex PCR, and TCRdb kept only the in-frame ones, dropping some. Here the sample spans about 40,000 clones, 85% to 95% being singletons. Material: CD4+ T cells from peripheral blood mononuclear cells, obtained before pregnancy. These receptors all stem from a female donor with multiple sclerosis, enrolled in a pregnancy study.

The V and J genes are TRBV28 and TRBJ1-1, with 9 bases that match TRBD1. Per germline, CDR1 MDHEN and CDR2 SYDVKM. The CDR3 spans 17 residues. J gave up 3 bases and V 6 bases, and 14 bases lay outside the gene matches. CDR3 DNA sequence: TGTGCCAGCAGCCGTCTTTGGGGACAGGGTTGGTACACTGAAGCTTTCTTT. Its protein product is CASSRLWGQGWYTEAFF.

This clone was seen more than once but under ten times. The chain has TRBV5-1 and TRBJ2-7, with TRBD1 identical over 7 bases. With 4 bases clipped from V and 5 bases from J, the junction kept 9 bases outside the gene matches. CDR3 length equals 14 residues. Germline values: CDR1 SGHRS, CDR2 YFSETQ. DNA for the CDR3: TGCGCCAGCAGCCCCGACAGGGCTCCCGACGAGCAGTACTTC. Its protein is CASSPDRAPDEQYF.

V usage is TRBV18 and J usage is TRBJ2-7, with 7 bases identical to TRBD1. The CDR3 runs to 14 residues. Losses at the gene ends were 6 bases for V and 3 bases for J; bases not matched to a gene: 8. Looked up from germline, CDR1 is KGHSH and CDR2 is LQKENI. CDR3 in amino acids: CASSRGDRDYEQYF. CDR3 nucleotides: TGTGCCAGCTCGAGGGGCGACAGGGACTACGAGCAGTACTTC.

The chain links TRBV5-4 to TRBJ2-1; TRBD1 matches at 12 bases. Trimming removed 4 bases from V and 7 bases from J; junction bases left unmatched: 6. The length of the CDR3 is 15 residues. Germline V gene lookup returns CDR1 SGHNT and CDR2 YYREEE (reference sequence). The CDR3 nucleotides read TGTGCCAGCAGCGTTAGGGACAGGGGGCTTAATGAGCAGTTCTTC. This gives the protein CASSVRDRGLNEQFF.

The rearrangement links TRBV4-1 to TRBJ2-2; 10 nucleotides agree with TRBD2. The V and J ends lost 4 bases and 2 bases, in that order; junction bases with no gene match: 1. CDR1 is MGHRA, CDR2 YSYEKL, per germline. The length of the CDR3 is 15 residues. The CDR3 loop is CASSPSGSNTGELFF. In nucleotides, the CDR3 is TGCGCCAGCAGCCCTAGCGGGAGCAACACCGGGGAGCTGTTTTTT.

The chain has TRBV18 and TRBJ2-1, with TRBD2 identical over 11 bases. The length of the CDR3 is 18 residues. Germline-derived CDR1 and CDR2 are KGHSH and LQKENI. V gave up 2 bases and J gave up 7 bases; unmatched junction bases: 13. In DNA, the CDR3 is TGTGCCAGCTCACCATTTGGGCTAGCGGGAGGCACTTTGAATGAGCAGTTCTTC. Its protein is CASSPFGLAGGTLNEQFF.

The chain is built from TRBV30 and TRBJ1-2; D is undetermined. The V gene's germline CDR1 is GTSNPN and CDR2 SVGIG (reference sequence). The CDR3 is 13 residues long. V shed 4 bases and J shed 4 bases, with 13 bases lying between them. The CDR3 protein is CAWNSQRSYGYTF. CDR3 in DNA: TGTGCCTGGAATAGTCAGAGGTCCTATGGCTACACCTTC.

In DNA, the CDR3 is TGTGCCAGCAGTTACTCCCACACAGATACGCAGTATTTT. It yields the protein CASSYSHTDTQYF. V gene TRBV6-6 combines with J gene TRBJ2-3; the D is unclear. The CDR3 has 13 amino acids. Germline lookup yields CDR1 MNHNY and CDR2 SVGAGI (reference sequence). The V gene lost 0 bases and the J gene lost 2 bases, with 3 bases spanning the gap.

The V call is TRBV28, the J call TRBJ1-4; 9 nucleotides line up with TRBD1. This CDR3 comprises 17 residues. The trim removed 5 bases at V and 0 bases at J, leaving 7 bases unmatched. In germline, CDR1 is MDHEN, CDR2 SYDVKM. DNA of the CDR3: TGTGCCAGCAGTAACCCGGGACAGGGTTCAACTAATGAAAAACTGTTTTTT. This encodes CASSNPGQGSTNEKLFF.

The V and J genes are TRBV20-1 and TRBJ2-3, with 9 bases aligning to TRBD1. The V and J ends lost 6 bases and 10 bases, in that order; junction bases with no gene match: 5. The CDR3 consists of 11 residues. Germline V CDR1 and CDR2: DFQATT, SNEGSKA (reference sequence). CDR3 amino acids: CSADRGGSQYF. The CDR3 region has the DNA TGCAGTGCGGACAGGGGTGGATCGCAGTATTTT.

J is TRBJ2-2 and V is TRBV19; 9 bases fit TRBD1. The length of the CDR3 is 13 residues. Germline trimming cut 6 bases from V and 6 bases from J; bases unmatched to any gene: 2. Germline CDR1 and CDR2: LNHDA and SQIVND (reference sequence). The CDR3 DNA sequence: TGTGCCAGTAGATGGGACAGGGCCGGGGAGCTGTTTTTT. Its protein product is CASRWDRAGELFF. Supplemented by reference TRBV19 and TRBJ2-2, the full variable domain reads DGGITQSPKYLFRKEGQNVTLSCEQNLNHDAMYWYRQDPGQGLRLIYYSQIVNDFQKGDIAEGYSVSREKKESFPLTVTSAQKNPTAFYLCASRWDRAGELFFGEGSRLTVL.

The chain couples TRBV27 to TRBJ2-2; a weak D match, TRBD2 (5 bases). Germline V gives CDR1 MNHEY, CDR2 SMNVEV (reference sequence). This CDR3 spans 12 amino acids. The V and J ends lost 3 bases and 7 bases respectively, with 6 bases between them. The CDR3 DNA follows: TGTGCCAGCAGTTTCGGAGGCGGGGAGCTGTTTTTT. Protein product: CASSFGGGELFF.

The chain joins TRBV5-4 to TRBJ2-5; tentative D call: TRBD2 (5 bases). The CDR3 loop spans 15 amino acids. Germline V gene lookup returns CDR1 SGHNT and CDR2 YYREEE (reference sequence). The V gene lost 0 bases and the J gene lost 1 base, with 10 bases spanning the gap. The CDR3: CASSLAPGSQETQYF. DNA of the CDR3: TGTGCCAGCAGCTTGGCTCCGGGGAGCCAAGAGACCCAGTACTTC.

The J gene is TRBJ2-3, the V gene TRBV27; 14 bases map to TRBD2. This CDR3 contains 17 residues. Trimming removed 3 bases from V and 3 bases from J; junction bases left unmatched: 5. CDR1 is MNHEY and CDR2 is SMNVEV in the germline V gene (reference sequence). CDR3 coding DNA: TGTGCCAGCAGTTTCTGGGGGACTAGCGGGAGTACAGATACGCAGTATTTT. Amino acid sequence: CASSFWGTSGSTDTQYF.

The genes are TRBV29-1 and TRBJ2-3; no clear D gene. V was cut by 2 bases and J by 14 bases, with 11 bases left in between. Germline V gives CDR1 SQVTM, CDR2 ANQGSEA. There are 10 residues in the CDR3. CDR3 protein: CSVEIQARYF. For the CDR3, the DNA is TGCAGCGTTGAAATTCAAGCGCGGTATTTT.

The chain carries TRBV29-1 and TRBJ1-1; D remains ambiguous. Germline lookup yields CDR1 SQVTM and CDR2 ANQGSEA. The V end was cut by 4 bases, the J end by 6 bases, with 12 bases between. The CDR3 length is 12 residues. The CDR3: CSVAGGFAEAFF. In DNA form, the CDR3 reads TGCAGCGTTGCCGGAGGTTTCGCTGAAGCTTTCTTT. Using reference TRBV29-1 and TRBJ1-1 for the parts outside the CDR3, the full variable domain is SAVISQKPSRDICQRGTSLTIQCQVDSQVTMMFWYRQQPGQSLTLIATANQGSEATYESGFVIDKFPISRPNLTFSTLTVSNMSPEDSSIYLCSVAGGFAEAFFGQGTRLTVV.

This clone was seen only once. This chain uses TRBV11-3 with TRBJ2-1; tentatively, D is TRBD1 (5 bases). Germline lookup yields CDR1 SGHNT and CDR2 YENEEA. The CDR3 has 13 residues. The ends were cut back, 4 bases at V and 4 bases at J, with 8 bases in the middle. The CDR3: CASSWGLYNEQFF. DNA of the CDR3: TGTGCCAGCAGCTGGGGCCTTTACAATGAGCAGTTCTTC.

This chain joins TRBV28 and TRBJ2-7, with 9 positions matching TRBD2. The junction had 11 bases not matched to a gene; V was cut back by 5 bases and J by 3 bases. This CDR3 is built from 16 residues. Germline V gives CDR1 MDHEN, CDR2 SYDVKM. The CDR3 region is CASSPAGGPLGYEQYF. The CDR3 coding sequence is TGTGCCAGCAGTCCGGCGGGAGGGCCTCTAGGCTACGAGCAGTACTTC.

The chain employs TRBV19 and TRBJ1-5; D may be TRBD1 (5 bases). This CDR3 has 15 amino acids. Trimming pared 1 base from V and 4 bases from J, leaving 11 bases between. Germline values: CDR1 LNHDA, CDR2 SQIVND (reference sequence). Here the CDR3 DNA reads TGTGCCAGTAGTATAGGGACGGGGGGAAATCAGCCCCAGCATTTT. It encodes CASSIGTGGNQPQHF.

The chain uses TRBV19 and TRBJ1-5, with 7 bases fitting TRBD1. CDR1 is LNHDA, CDR2 SQIVND, per germline (reference sequence). The CDR3 contains 15 residues. J gave up 2 bases and V 2 bases, and 3 bases lay outside the gene matches. The DNA of the CDR3 is TGTGCCAGTAGTATAAGGGGGACAGGCAATCAGCCCCAGCATTTT. It encodes CASSIRGTGNQPQHF.

The rearrangement joins TRBV5-1 to TRBJ2-5, with D perhaps matching TRBD2 (7 bases). The CDR3 loop spans 16 amino acids. Trimming pared 3 bases from V and 2 bases from J, leaving 17 bases between. The germline V gene encodes CDR1 SGHRS and CDR2 YFSETQ. The CDR3 spells CASSSGGRSHQETQYF. The CDR3 region has the DNA TGCGCCAGCAGCTCGGGGGGCAGGAGCCATCAAGAGACCCAGTACTTC.